This T cell receptor (beta chain) was documented in a study of cytomegalovirus exposure and HLA in healthy donors (dated by TCRdb to 2017 to 2019). Broadly, across the study: According to an earlier analysis of 587 of the donors, 150 million to 200 million T cells yielded roughly 100 million unique TCR beta sequences and around 280 Gb of sequence data. To decide whether each TCR beta V gene segment behaved as functional or pseudogenic, an earlier analysis of fewer than 750 of the donors relied on high-throughput TCR beta sequencing. Alongside the repertoire data, information on donor age, sex, ethnicity and CMV serostatus was compiled. A later genetic analysis used genome-wide SNP genotypes for about 55% of the 666 donors, treating that subset as a discovery cohort. The aim of the study was to test whether cataloging public T cell receptors could identify signatures of past pathogen exposure. Every discovery cohort repertoire had been produced on one sequencing platform. An early release that covered fewer than 800 HLA-typed donors contained around 300 gigabases of sequencing data and tens of millions of unique TCR sequences. HLA typing covered class I and class II loci at four-digit resolution. Of the approximately 400 genotyped donors, 70% to 90% were placed in the genetic ancestry cluster associated with self-reported Caucasian donors. Using immunosequencing, the study profiled T cell repertoires from fewer than 700 subjects and related those repertoires to cytomegalovirus serostatus. Five DR-DQ haplotypes were treated as single units for association and clustering because of strong linkage in the cohort. Among almost 400 genotyped donors of the cohort, an average of approximately 230,000 unique TCR beta nucleotide sequences were sequenced per donor, roughly 20% of them non-productive. A later analysis re-examined previously published TCR beta repertoires from about 700 donors and added high-resolution HLA genotyping to investigate patterns of TCR occurrence. To predict cytomegalovirus infection status, the study combined high-throughput TCR immunosequencing, statistical association of individual TCRs with disease status, and machine learning. Along with the approximately 650-subject first cohort, a separate validation cohort of over a hundred different subjects was used. The later analysis used no new phenotypic data to find candidate immune exposures, relying instead on TCR beta sequences and their occurrence across donors. Typing coverage varied by locus: roughly 620-640 donors for A, B, C, DRB1 and DQB1; approximately 560 for DQA1; approximately 610 for DPA1; around 490 for DPB1. The paper as a whole reports these results and caveats: Over 15 rarely observed V segments, including chromosome 9 orphons, were excluded from the earlier analysis of about 600 of the donors because counts were too low. In an earlier analysis of 500 to 650 of the donors, most TCR beta V segments appeared in productive rearrangements about 87% or about 30% of the time, broadly matching IMGT annotations. Correlated functional status among segregating V segments might be attributable to linkage disequilibrium, but an unknown experimental factor could not be ruled out. A cluster of highly shared sequence variants was judged likely to represent a technical artifact of the sequencing pipeline. The cohort was sequenced for TCR beta chains only, and without alpha or paired-chain data the features that could be detected were limited. Three of the identified cytomegalovirus-associated TCR beta chains were confirmed in vitro to be specific for cytomegalovirus antigens. A later analysis reported that several top co-occurrence clusters appeared linked to parvovirus B19, influenza, CMV and Epstein-Barr virus. Because HLA typing was missing for some donors at each locus, association tests included only the typed subset. Because the 87-base-pair reads could not distinguish some IMGT-functional V segments, including TRBV6-2 and TRBV6-3, those segments were excluded. According to the authors, the approach could potentially be generalized to other disease states and immunological phenotypes. While some public TCRs were present in many individuals, most TCR sequences turned up only very rarely across donors. In a later genetic analysis, a missense DCLRE1C variant was associated with V-gene and J-gene trimming of TCR beta chains, and the association was replicated in an independent cohort. The classifier was reported to diagnose cytomegalovirus status with high specificity and sensitivity in both the original cohort and the validation cohort. The study listed 150 to 200 TCR beta chains as associated with cytomegalovirus. A later analysis found that TCR association rates varied across HLA loci, with DRB1 alleles showing the most associated TCRs and HLA-C alleles the fewest. CMV serostatus was the only immune exposure information available for the cohort. Sequencing depth was assumed to be roughly uniform across donors in the presence/absence analyses, though that assumption may not hold. A later analysis associated 16,951 TCR beta sequences with specific HLA alleles at a false discovery rate of 0.05. In a later analysis, most CMV-associated TCR beta chains were found to appear HLA-restricted, with HLA associations seemingly driven largely by CMV exposure. Compared with equally common non-associated chains, HLA-associated TCR beta chains in a later analysis were more clonally expanded and had lower generation probabilities. A later genetic analysis reported fewer N-insertions in productive TCRs among donors in an Asian-associated ancestry cluster than the 666-donor mean. A further reported finding was that TCR beta sequences accurately predicted the HLA-A and HLA-B alleles for most subjects in the first cohort. When HLA alleles, especially DR and DQ, strongly co-occurred, TCR associations were difficult to assign to individual alleles.

The CDR3 goes from the cysteine to the phenylalanine over 15 residues. Kept here is only the CDR3 DNA, which spans 45 bases and is read in frame from base 1. CDR1 and CDR2 are read off the germline V gene (reference sequence) as MNHEY and SMNVEV. The germline V end is reduced by 5 bases and the J end by 7 bases; junction bases left unmatched: 8. The library was prepared using the immunoSEQ multiplex PCR assay. A mixture of 60 forward primers for TCR Vbeta segments and 13 reverse primers for TCR Jbeta segments was used in the multiplex PCR. A multiplex PCR assay on genomic DNA amplified the CDR3 region of rearranged TCR beta genes. On the Illumina HiSeq System, the amplified TCR beta libraries were sequenced as 87-base-pair reads. On the authors' methods: A later analysis tallied 70 million to 100 million unique TCR beta chains across the 640 or so repertoires, and approximately 12 million of those chains were shared by two or more donors. Raw reads were error-corrected and collapsed into unique sequences with a nearest-neighbor algorithm that merged closely related sequences to remove PCR and sequencing errors. CDR3 sequences were aligned to IMGT reference sequences to assign V, D and J gene segments. For a sequence to be retained, a match of at least six nucleotides was required to both a V gene segment and a J gene segment. A rearrangement counted as productive if the CDR3 had no stop codons and remained in frame with V and J, and every other rearrangement counted as non-productive. CDR3 was defined according to IMGT convention as the region running from the second conserved V-encoded cysteine to the conserved J-encoded phenylalanine. In an earlier analysis of around 540 of the donors, sequences lacking an unambiguous match to a single V gene segment were excluded. An earlier analysis of approximately 590 of the donors classified V segments as functional when productive rearrangements were above 56.7% and as segregating when the standard deviation between donors was above 5%. To diagnose cytomegalovirus status from the catalog of TCR beta chain sequences, a statistical classification framework was built. V and J gene assignment, in a later analysis, came from comparing TCR nucleotide sequences with IMGT/GENE-DB human TR gene sequences. In a later analysis, CDR3 sequences and most-parsimonious VDJ recombination scenarios were assigned using the TCRdist pipeline. In a later analysis, each TCR beta chain was defined by its CDR3 amino acid sequence together with its V-gene family, and reads without a unique V-gene family were excluded. In a later analysis, 450 to 600 highly shared, low-generation-probability nucleotide sequences were removed to address suspected cross-contamination and a sequencing artifact. A later analysis calculated a clonal expansion index for each public chain from normalized within-repertoire ranks of inferred template counts. Generation probabilities in a later analysis came from a VDJ recombination model fitted to out-of-frame rearrangements, and those results were checked against IGoR. A later analysis scored TCR-TCR, TCR-HLA and TCR-CMV co-occurrence with hypergeometric tests, applying a repertoire-size bias correction to TCR pairs. False discovery rates were estimated in a later analysis by permuting HLA or CMV assignments 20 times. In a later analysis, co-occurring TCRs were grouped using DBSCAN, with TCRdist sequence similarity added in when clustering inside HLA-allele-positive subsets. Repertoires with fewer than 30,000 or more than 120,000 public chains were left out of co-occurrence clustering, as were five repertoires with anomalous nucleotide sharing. What TCRdb holds here is the immuneACCESS table cut down to in-frame rearrangements. Part of the clones is not present; checked against another copy, under half of the missing clones reflect an unresolved V gene, and the others are unexplained. The V and J calls and the clone size are those of that table, but D and trimming were determined from the DNA. For this sample there are 65,000 to 70,000 clones; around 75% appear just once. The ten largest account for 7.4% of the sample.

In total, roughly 670 healthy bone marrow donors made up the cohort. At the time of sampling, all cohort members were nominally healthy, though unrecorded immune exposures were likely present. The donor tested CMV seropositive and was one of the 289 seropositive cohort members. Every donor gave a peripheral blood sample, and the peripheral blood mononuclear cells from that sample were used for TCR beta sequencing. The Qiagen DNeasy Blood Extraction Kit was used to extract genomic DNA from the blood cell samples. In the case of this clone: Its antigen target is currently unknown. No much larger clonotype is one base removed from it; base qualities were not supplied.

This sequence was found in a young woman in good health and CMV-seropositive. Sequencing used PBMCs. The chain links TRBV27 with TRBJ2-5; the junction holds 12 bases that match TRBD1. The CDR3 region reads CASSQPGQGAGTQYF. The sequenced DNA: TGTGCCAGCAGTCAACCGGGACAGGGGGCGGGGACCCAGTACTTC.